This T cell receptor (beta chain) derives from a study of T-cell memory formation after mild COVID-19. Findings of the study overall: Certain responding clones were present in pre-infection memory, suggesting participation of cross-reactive memory. CD4+ clones that contracted lay mainly in CM and EM; CD8+ ones lay in EMRA.

TCRalpha and TCRbeta libraries used 5'RACE with constant-segment primers and UMIs. TCRdb independently ran MiXCR on the 5' RACE reads; one entry per CDR3 protein. This sample has about 470,000 distinct CDR3 sequences; roughly 25% occur once, and the top ten carry 12%. The germline V gene encodes CDR1 SGHVS and CDR2 FQNEAQ. This CDR3 is built from 13 residues. The germline V and J ends were trimmed by 1 base and 10 bases, with 11 bases remaining between them. In its sample, this clonotype was seen a few times. The antigen is undetermined. The chain carries TRBV7-8 and TRBJ2-1, with a possible D match to TRBD2 (6 bases). This TCR was recovered from an adult woman who had mild COVID-19 (a few samples of this study predate the infection). Cell type and time point are not known. Sample: PBMCs or a T cell subset sorted from them (not recorded which). This CDR3 is CASSLVGSREQFF. For the CDR3, the DNA is TGTGCCAGCAGCTTAGTCGGGAGTAGGGAGCAGTTCTTC.